This T cell receptor (beta chain) was observed in a study of cytomegalovirus exposure and HLA in healthy donors. PCR involved 60 Vbeta and 13 Jbeta primers. Measured with immunoSEQ multiplex PCR; TCRdb has only the in-frame clones, and not every one. The table records some 130,000 clones, approximately 85% of them present only once. CDR1 is MNHEY and CDR2 is SMNVEV in the germline V gene (reference sequence). J lost 5 bases, V lost 5 bases, and 5 bases had no gene match. The CDR3 spans 14 residues. The chain joins TRBV27 to TRBJ2-7; 11 bases are shared with TRBD2. The receptor comes from a boy younger than 18 in good health and CMV-seronegative. Source material: PBMCs. The CDR3 sequence: CASSPVAGGHEQYF. The CDR3 region has the DNA TGTGCCAGCAGTCCAGTAGCGGGAGGGCACGAGCAGTACTTC.